The present T cell receptor (beta chain) was sequenced within a study of T cells in localized non-small cell lung cancer. Findings and limits, study-wide: Clonality peaked in uninvolved adjacent lung rather than tumor.

This clone was observed a handful of times. Antigen: not known. This table comes from immunoSEQ multiplex PCR, and its TCRdb copy is limited to in-frame clones, with some not included. The sample holds around 21,000 clones; about 80% are singletons and the top ten take roughly 4.5%. From germline, CDR1 is MDHEN and CDR2 SYDVKM. The CDR3 runs 11 residues. Trimming cost V 3 bases and J 3 bases, with 2 bases left between them. The sample was peripheral blood, taken before any cancer treatment. This receptor was obtained from a man aged 35-69 years with stage I lung adenocarcinoma. This chain uses TRBV28 with TRBJ1-2; no clear D gene. CDR3 protein: CASSFYYGYTF. The DNA of the CDR3 is TGTGCCAGCAGTTTTTACTATGGCTACACCTTC.